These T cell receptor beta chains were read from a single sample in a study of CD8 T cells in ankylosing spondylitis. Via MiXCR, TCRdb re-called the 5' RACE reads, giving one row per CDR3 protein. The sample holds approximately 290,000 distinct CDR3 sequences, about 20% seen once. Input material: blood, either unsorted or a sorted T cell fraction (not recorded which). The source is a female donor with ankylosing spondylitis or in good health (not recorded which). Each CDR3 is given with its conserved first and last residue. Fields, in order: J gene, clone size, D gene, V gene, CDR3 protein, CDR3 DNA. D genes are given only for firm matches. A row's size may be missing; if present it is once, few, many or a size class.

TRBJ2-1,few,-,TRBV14,CASSQDKTSPSYNEQFF,TGTGCCAGCAGCCAAGATAAAACTAGTCCCTCCTACAATGAGCAGTTCTTC
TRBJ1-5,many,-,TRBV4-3,CASSQVWARNQPQHF,TGCGCCAGCAGCCAAGTATGGGCCCGCAATCAGCCCCAGCATTTT
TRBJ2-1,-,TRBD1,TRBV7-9,CASSRTGGFDNEQFF,TGTGCCAGCAGCCGGACAGGGGGCTTCGACAATGAGCAGTTCTTC
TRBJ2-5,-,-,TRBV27,CASSLLGQETQYF,TGTGCCAGCAGTTTATTGGGTCAGGAGACCCAGTACTTC
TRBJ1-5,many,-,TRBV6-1,CASSAVNSNQPQHF,TGTGCCAGCAGTGCGGTTAATAGCAATCAGCCCCAGCATTTT
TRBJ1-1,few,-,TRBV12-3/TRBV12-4,CASSLVTPEAFF,TGTGCCAGCAGTTTAGTCACCCCTGAAGCTTTCTTT
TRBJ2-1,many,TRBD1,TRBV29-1,CSAGQADNEQFF,TGCAGCGCGGGACAGGCCGACAATGAGCAGTTCTTC
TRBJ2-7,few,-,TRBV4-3,CASSQQTSRDEQYF,TGCGCCAGCAGCCAACAGACTAGTAGGGACGAGCAGTACTTC
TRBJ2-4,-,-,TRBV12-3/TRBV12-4,CASSVSGRVNF,TGTGCCAGCAGTGTGAGCGGCCGCGTGAACTTC
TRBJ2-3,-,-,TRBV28,CASSGRLESIDTQYF,TGTGCCAGCAGTGGTCGACTAGAATCCATAGATACGCAGTATTTT
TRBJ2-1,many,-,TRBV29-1,CSVERQNEQFF,TGCAGCGTTGAAAGGCAGAATGAGCAGTTCTTC
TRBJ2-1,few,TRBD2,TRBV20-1,CSAPRLAGRSWEQFF,TGCAGTGCACCTAGACTAGCGGGGCGCAGTTGGGAGCAGTTCTTC
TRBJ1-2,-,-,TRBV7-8,CASSFKEAAGYTF,TGTGCCAGCAGCTTTAAGGAGGCGGCCGGCTACACCTTC
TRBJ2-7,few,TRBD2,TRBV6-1,CASRRTSGRLDEQYF,TGTGCCAGCAGACGGACTAGCGGGAGGTTGGACGAGCAGTACTTC
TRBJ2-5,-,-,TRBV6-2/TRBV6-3,CASSYLLKGGETQYF,TGTGCCAGCAGTTACCTCTTAAAAGGAGGGGAGACCCAGTACTTC
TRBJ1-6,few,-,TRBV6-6,CASTPDPDSPLHF,TGTGCCAGCACCCCAGACCCGGATTCACCCCTCCACTTT
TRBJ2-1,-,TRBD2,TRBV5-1,CASRATSGSYNEQFF,TGCGCCAGCAGGGCCACTAGCGGTTCCTACAATGAGCAGTTCTTC
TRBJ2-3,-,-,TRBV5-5,CASSSILIQEDTQYF,TGTGCCAGCAGCTCAATTCTTATACAGGAAGATACGCAGTATTTT
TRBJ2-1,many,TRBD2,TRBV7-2,CASSFQREGEQFF,TGTGCCAGCAGCTTCCAGCGGGAGGGGGAGCAGTTCTTC
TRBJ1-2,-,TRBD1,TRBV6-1,CASREGDRAIEGYTF,TGTGCCAGCAGAGAAGGGGACAGAGCAATAGAGGGCTACACCTTC
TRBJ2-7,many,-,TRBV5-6,CASSSRIHTNF,TGTGCCAGCAGCTCACGGATCCATACAAACTTC
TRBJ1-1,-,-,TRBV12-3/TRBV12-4,CASSSTYAGNTEAFF,TGTGCCAGCAGTTCGACATACGCCGGCAACACTGAAGCTTTCTTT
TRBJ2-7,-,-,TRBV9,CASSVGVGLGEQYF,TGTGCCAGCAGCGTAGGCGTGGGTCTTGGGGAGCAGTACTTC
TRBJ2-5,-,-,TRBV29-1,CSVEAQSRTQYF,TGCAGCGTTGAGGCCCAAAGCCGGACCCAGTACTTC
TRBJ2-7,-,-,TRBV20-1,CSARGQGSSSEQYF,TGCAGTGCTAGAGGCCAGGGGAGCTCCTCCGAGCAGTACTTC
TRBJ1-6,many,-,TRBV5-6,CASSRGTGDNSPLHF,TGTGCCAGCAGCCGCGGGACGGGAGATAATTCACCCCTCCACTTT
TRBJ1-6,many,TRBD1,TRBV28,CASSWRQGSQSPLHF,TGTGCCAGCAGTTGGAGACAGGGATCCCAATCACCCCTCCACTTT
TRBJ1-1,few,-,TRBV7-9,CASSLRSGEAFF,TGTGCCAGCAGCTTACGTTCCGGTGAAGCTTTCTTT
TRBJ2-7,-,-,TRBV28,CASSFPTPYEQYF,TGTGCCAGCAGTTTTCCCACCCCCTACGAGCAGTACTTC
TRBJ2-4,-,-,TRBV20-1,CSARPLPTRRNRDIQYF,TGCAGTGCTAGACCTCTCCCGACAAGGAGGAATAGAGACATTCAGTACTTC
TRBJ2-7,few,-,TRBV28,CASSPPRQNSGSYEQYF,TGTGCCAGCAGCCCCCCGCGTCAAAACTCGGGGTCCTACGAGCAGTACTTC
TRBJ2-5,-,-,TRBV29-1,CSVDPTGQETQYF,TGCAGCGTTGACCCCACAGGGCAAGAGACCCAGTACTTC
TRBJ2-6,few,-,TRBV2,CASTGGVSGANVLTF,TGTGCCAGCACGGGGGGCGTCAGTGGGGCCAACGTCCTGACTTTC
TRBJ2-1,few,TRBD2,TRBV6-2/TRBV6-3,CASSGLAHSSYNEQFF,TGTGCCAGCAGTGGACTAGCGCACAGCTCCTACAATGAGCAGTTCTTC